This T cell receptor (beta chain) was obtained from a study of a mutant IDH1 vaccine in newly diagnosed glioma. Sequenced by immunoSEQ multiplex PCR; TCRdb stores in-frame clones only, minus some. The data contain some 56,000 clones, more than 85% of them seen just once; the ten biggest clones take up roughly 2.7%. Described time point: baseline, week 1 (first vaccination visit). As for treatment: pre-vaccination baseline after standard-of-care therapy. This clonotype was sampled from a man over 45 with glioma. The source material was PBMCs, sampled from a glioma patient treated with radiotherapy, temozolomide or both.

The CDR3 sequence: CASIGDRAGEQFF. CDR3 nucleotide sequence: TGTGCCAGCATTGGGGACAGGGCGGGTGAGCAGTTCTTC. This chain links TRBV2 with TRBJ2-1; 9 bases map to TRBD1. The germline V gene encodes CDR1 SNHLY and CDR2 FYNNEI. The J segment lost 9 bases and the V segment lost 7 bases, leaving 7 bases of the junction unmatched. The CDR3 loop spans 13 amino acids.